This is a list of T cell receptor beta chains from one sample in a study of cytomegalovirus exposure and HLA in healthy donors. Some clones are missing from TCRdb's copy, which holds only in-frame ones; the method was immunoSEQ multiplex PCR. The sample consists of under 200,000 clones, 70% to 80% of them appearing once. Sequencing used PBMCs. These receptors originate from a man aged 18 to 29 in good health and CMV-seropositive. The CDR3 runs from the conserved cysteine through the conserved F or W. D genes are given only for firm matches. Where a row states a size, it is once, few, many or the class of an expanded clone; other rows omit it.

v_call	clone_size	j_call	d_call	cdr3_aa	cdr3_nt
TRBV25-1	once	TRBJ2-1	TRBD2	CASSASTSGNPMNNEQFF	TGTGCCAGCAGTGCCTCGACTAGCGGGAACCCGATGAACAATGAGCAGTTCTTC
TRBV10-3	NA	TRBJ2-7	TRBD2	CAISGGRAEGYEQYF	TGTGCCATCAGTGGCGGGAGGGCCGAAGGTTACGAGCAGTACTTC
TRBV19	NA	TRBJ2-7	TRBD1	CASTDPLTGYYYEQYF	TGTGCCAGTACCGACCCCCTGACAGGGTACTATTACGAGCAGTACTTC
TRBV5-4	few	TRBJ2-7	NA	CASSLGLVSDEQYF	TGTGCCAGCAGCTTGGGACTAGTGTCGGACGAGCAGTACTTC
TRBV7-2	NA	TRBJ1-1	NA	CASSLGAGTPRLNTEAFF	TGTGCCAGCAGCTTAGGGGCCGGGACACCGCGCTTGAACACTGAAGCTTTCTTT
TRBV5-4	NA	TRBJ2-1	NA	CASSRASADNEQFF	TGTGCCAGCAGCAGGGCTAGCGCCGACAATGAGCAGTTCTTC
TRBV11-1	once	TRBJ1-4	NA	CASSLQTGDNEKLFF	TGTGCCAGCAGCTTACAGACAGGCGATAATGAAAAACTGTTTTTT
TRBV7-9	NA	TRBJ2-1	TRBD2	CASSAHPLAGDPEQFF	TGTGCCAGCAGCGCCCATCCCCTAGCGGGAGACCCTGAGCAGTTCTTC
TRBV7-2	few	TRBJ2-5	NA	CASSRGLETQYF	TGTGCCAGCAGCCGGGGGTTGGAGACCCAGTACTTC
TRBV4-2	NA	TRBJ2-5	NA	CASSQVAGGWVGETQYF	TGTGCCAGCAGCCAAGTGGCAGGGGGGTGGGTAGGAGAGACCCAGTACTTC